These T cell receptor beta chains were read from a single sample in a study of cytomegalovirus exposure and HLA in healthy donors. Profiling relied on immunoSEQ multiplex PCR, and the TCRdb table lists in-frame clones only, not all of them. The data show 150,000 to 200,000 clones, 80% to 85% seen once. Input material: PBMCs. All receptors derive from a young woman in good health and CMV-seropositive. The conserved cysteine and the conserved F or W are not part of the CDR3 here. Each record gives: V gene, CDR3 protein.

V gene: TRBV7-8
CDR3 protein: ASSLEPGGQETQY

V gene: TRBV20-1
CDR3 protein: SGRASYGYT

V gene: TRBV9
CDR3 protein: ASSPLAGGRNEQF

V gene: TRBV19
CDR3 protein: ASSRAGTGETQY

V gene: TRBV15
CDR3 protein: ATSRDLRDRALHSNQPQH

V gene: TRBV5-1
CDR3 protein: ASSLGGGADTEAF

V gene: TRBV7-9
CDR3 protein: ASSLAETEGYGYT

V gene: TRBV7-6
CDR3 protein: ASSLGTLNTEAF

V gene: TRBV21-1
CDR3 protein: ASSRGRVYSPLH

V gene: TRBV4-1
CDR3 protein: ASSQERGLYEQY

V gene: TRBV19
CDR3 protein: ASSIRRQGAFQPQH

V gene: TRBV10-3
CDR3 protein: AISETGGQVTGELF

V gene: TRBV11-2
CDR3 protein: ASSLASTGKNYGYT

V gene: TRBV11-1
CDR3 protein: ASRSTGAGNTIY

V gene: TRBV7-9
CDR3 protein: ASSVTRGTNTYEQY

V gene: TRBV19
CDR3 protein: ASNARPDLNTEAF

V gene: TRBV5-1
CDR3 protein: ASSETGTVNTEAF

V gene: TRBV5-1
CDR3 protein: ASSLARADNEKLF

V gene: TRBV7-6
CDR3 protein: ASSLAGGLENTIY

V gene: TRBV2
CDR3 protein: ATVSSGGAAEQF

V gene: TRBV29-1
CDR3 protein: SIRSNEQF

V gene: TRBV6-1
CDR3 protein: ASSRQGEGNGYT

V gene: TRBV6-1
CDR3 protein: ASSEKGNQPQH

V gene: TRBV11-1
CDR3 protein: ASSYRGKDYGYT

V gene: TRBV7-2
CDR3 protein: ASSSHPKAVPSTDTQY

V gene: TRBV4-2
CDR3 protein: ASSQHLGQAIGNTIY

V gene: TRBV7-9
CDR3 protein: ASSLGRGTGVPEQY

V gene: TRBV6-1
CDR3 protein: ASSAGNTGEKLF

V gene: TRBV6-6
CDR3 protein: ASSLRENSPLH

V gene: TRBV9
CDR3 protein: ASSVGDTGELF

V gene: TRBV4-1
CDR3 protein: ASSQDTGDQAF

V gene: TRBV7-8
CDR3 protein: ASSPYDRVGGGYT

V gene: TRBV19
CDR3 protein: ASSLPSGEGYGYT

V gene: TRBV6-5
CDR3 protein: ASSDRGLYGYT

V gene: TRBV5-4
CDR3 protein: ASSLGSGNLNEKLF

V gene: TRBV4-1
CDR3 protein: ASSQDQVGSGANVLT

V gene: TRBV7-3
CDR3 protein: ASSLTGGRNYGYT

V gene: TRBV2
CDR3 protein: ASSVAAGSETQY

V gene: TRBV7-9
CDR3 protein: ASSRGGEKLF

V gene: TRBV4-1
CDR3 protein: ASSQVGGLGTEAF

V gene: TRBV5-1
CDR3 protein: ASSLFGTPNYEQY

V gene: TRBV27
CDR3 protein: ASSLRQGHLNSPLH

V gene: TRBV6-4
CDR3 protein: ASSVAQGSYNEQF

V gene: TRBV2
CDR3 protein: ASSAPGDQPQH